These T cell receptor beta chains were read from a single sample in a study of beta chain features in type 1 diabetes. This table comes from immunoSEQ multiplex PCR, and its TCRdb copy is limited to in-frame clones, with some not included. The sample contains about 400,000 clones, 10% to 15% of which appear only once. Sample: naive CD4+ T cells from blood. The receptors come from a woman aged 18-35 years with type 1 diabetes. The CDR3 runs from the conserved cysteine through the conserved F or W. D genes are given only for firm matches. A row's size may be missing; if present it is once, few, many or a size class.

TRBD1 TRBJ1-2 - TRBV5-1 CASSTAPGQGNYGYTF TGCGCCAGCAGCACCGCCCCGGGACAGGGAAACTATGGCTACACCTTC
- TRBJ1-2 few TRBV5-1 CASSGQGYGYTF TGCGCCAGCAGCGGGCAGGGCTATGGCTACACCTTC
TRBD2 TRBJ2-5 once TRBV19 CASSIMGGGVQETQYF TGTGCCAGTAGTATTATGGGCGGGGGGGTCCAAGAGACCCAGTACTTC
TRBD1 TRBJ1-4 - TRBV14 CASSQRGQAAEKLFF TGTGCCAGCAGCCAACGTGGACAGGCGGCGGAAAAACTGTTTTTT
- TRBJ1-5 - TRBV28 CASSLYGDKIQHF TGTGCCAGCAGTTTATATGGGGACAAAATCCAGCATTTT
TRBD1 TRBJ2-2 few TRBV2 CASAGGPGFTGELFF TGTGCCAGCGCAGGGGGCCCTGGCTTCACCGGGGAGCTGTTTTTT
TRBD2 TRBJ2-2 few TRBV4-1 CASSQVEKTSGRDTGELFF TGCGCCAGCAGCCAAGTCGAAAAGACTAGCGGGAGAGACACCGGGGAGCTGTTTTTT
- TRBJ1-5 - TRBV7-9 CASSSQGKDQPQHF TGTGCCAGCAGCTCCCAGGGGAAAGATCAGCCCCAGCATTTT
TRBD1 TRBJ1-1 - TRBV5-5 CASSLRGTGGNTEAFF TGTGCCAGCAGCCTTCGTGGGACAGGGGGAAACACTGAAGCTTTCTTT
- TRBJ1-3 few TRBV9 CASSPGQSHGNTIYF TGTGCCAGCAGCCCCGGACAGTCGCATGGAAACACCATATATTTT
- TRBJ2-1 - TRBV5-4 CASSLDGSSYNEQFF TGTGCCAGCAGCTTGGACGGGAGCTCCTACAATGAGCAGTTCTTC
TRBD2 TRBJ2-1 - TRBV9 CASGFSLLAGEYNEQFF TGTGCCAGCGGATTCTCGCTCCTAGCGGGGGAATACAATGAGCAGTTCTTC
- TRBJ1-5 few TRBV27 CASSGRGDQPQHF TGTGCCAGCAGTGGACGGGGGGATCAGCCCCAGCATTTT
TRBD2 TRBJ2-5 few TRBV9 CASSVGTSQETQYF TGTGCCAGCAGCGTAGGGACTAGCCAAGAGACCCAGTACTTC
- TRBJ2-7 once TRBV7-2 CASSFYPGGSYEQYF TGTGCCAGCAGCTTCTACCCAGGAGGCTCGTACGAGCAGTACTTC
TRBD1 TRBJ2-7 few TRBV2 CASSVQGVAYEQYF TGTGCCAGCAGTGTTCAGGGGGTAGCCTACGAGCAGTACTTC
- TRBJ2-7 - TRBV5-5 CASSLGQSSYEQYF TGTGCCAGCAGCTTAGGACAGAGCTCCTACGAGCAGTACTTC
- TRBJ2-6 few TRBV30 CAWRSIRGRRSGANVLTF TGTGCCTGGAGGAGTATCAGGGGCCGGAGGTCTGGGGCCAACGTCCTGACTTTC
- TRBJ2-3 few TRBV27 CASRTFGTSTDTQYF TGTGCCAGCAGGACCTTCGGGACTAGCACAGATACGCAGTATTTT
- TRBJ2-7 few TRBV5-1 CASSFRETSSYEQYF TGCGCCAGCAGCTTCAGGGAAACAAGCTCCTACGAGCAGTACTTC
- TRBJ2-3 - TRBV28 CASSKPGDVDTQYF TGTGCCAGCAGTAAACCAGGGGATGTAGATACGCAGTATTTT
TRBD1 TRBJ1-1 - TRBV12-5 CASGLVRGRLNTEAFF TGTGCTAGTGGTTTGGTCAGGGGGCGATTGAACACTGAAGCTTTCTTT
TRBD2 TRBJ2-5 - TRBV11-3 CASSARLAVETQYF TGTGCCAGCAGCGCCCGACTAGCGGTGGAGACCCAGTACTTC
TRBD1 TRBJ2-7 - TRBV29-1 CSGQGAYEQYF TGCAGCGGACAGGGGGCCTACGAGCAGTACTTC
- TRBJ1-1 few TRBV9 CASSVNGLAEAFF TGTGCCAGCAGCGTTAACGGGTTGGCTGAAGCTTTCTTT
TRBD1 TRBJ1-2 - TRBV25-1 CASSEWGGTGVGYTF TGTGCCAGCAGTGAATGGGGGGGGACAGGGGTGGGCTACACCTTC
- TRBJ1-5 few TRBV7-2 CASSLSRLTSNQPQHF TGTGCCAGCAGCTTATCCCGACTGACTAGCAATCAGCCCCAGCATTTT
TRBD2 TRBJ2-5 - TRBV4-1 CASSHGLAAEREQYF TGCGCCAGCAGCCACGGACTAGCGGCCGAGAGGGAGCAGTACTTC
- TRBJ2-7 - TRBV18 CASSRGATGEQYF TGTGCCAGCTCCCGGGGGGCTACGGGGGAGCAGTACTTC
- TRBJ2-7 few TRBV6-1 CASSELEGYEQYF TGTGCCAGCAGTGAATTGGAGGGCTACGAGCAGTACTTC
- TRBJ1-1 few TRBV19 CASRAAGRTEAFF TGTGCCAGTAGGGCGGCGGGAAGGACTGAAGCTTTCTTT
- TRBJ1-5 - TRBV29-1 CSVGGGNNQPQHF TGCAGCGTTGGTGGGGGGAACAATCAGCCCCAGCATTTT
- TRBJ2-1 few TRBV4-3 CASSQDGLAGGGLSSSSMFF -
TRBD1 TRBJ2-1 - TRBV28 CASSGTGTGPRNEQFF TGTGCCAGCAGCGGGACCGGGACAGGGCCTCGGAATGAGCAGTTCTTC
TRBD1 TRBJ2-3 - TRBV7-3 CASSLNRGEDTQYF TGTGCCAGCAGCTTAAACAGGGGAGAGGATACGCAGTATTTT
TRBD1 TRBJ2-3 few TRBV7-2 CASSPPRQGFTDTQYF TGTGCCAGCAGCCCGCCAAGACAGGGGTTTACAGATACGCAGTATTTT
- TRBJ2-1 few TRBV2 CAGAPVSSYNEQFF TGTGCCGGGGCCCCCGTAAGCTCCTACAATGAGCAGTTCTTC
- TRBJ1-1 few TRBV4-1 CASSGRSNTEAFF TGCGCCAGCAGCGGGAGATCGAACACTGAAGCTTTCTTT
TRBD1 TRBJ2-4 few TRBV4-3 CASSHSDRVAKNIQYF TGCGCCAGCAGCCACTCGGACAGGGTGGCCAAAAACATTCAGTACTTC
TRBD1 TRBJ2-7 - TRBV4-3 CASSPSPDRRAYEQYF TGCGCCAGCAGCCCCTCCCCGGACAGGAGAGCCTACGAGCAGTACTTC
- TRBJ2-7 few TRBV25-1 CASSEWANSYEQYF TGTGCCAGCAGTGAATGGGCCAACTCCTACGAGCAGTACTTC
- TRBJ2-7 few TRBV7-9 CASTQGAYEQYF TGTGCCAGCACCCAAGGGGCCTACGAGCAGTACTTC
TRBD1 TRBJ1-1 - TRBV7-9 CASSPGQTPVMNTEAFF TGTGCCAGCAGCCCGGGACAGACCCCAGTAATGAACACTGAAGCTTTCTTT
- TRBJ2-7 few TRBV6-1 CASSEGSTSYEQYF TGTGCCAGCAGTGAAGGAAGCACGAGCTACGAGCAGTACTTC
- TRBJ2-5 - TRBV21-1 CASSKGEAGQETQYF TGTGCCAGCAGCAAAGGTGAAGCGGGGCAAGAGACCCAGTACTTC
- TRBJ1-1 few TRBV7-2 CASSLVRDTEAFF TGTGCCAGCAGCTTAGTGAGGGACACTGAAGCTTTCTTT
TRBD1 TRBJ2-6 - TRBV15 CANRGRTPAFSGANVLTF TGTGCCAACAGGGGAAGGACACCTGCCTTCTCTGGGGCCAACGTCCTGACTTTC
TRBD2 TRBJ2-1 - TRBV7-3 CASSPTGGSSYNEQFF TGTGCCAGCAGCCCCACAGGCGGGAGCTCCTACAATGAGCAGTTCTTC
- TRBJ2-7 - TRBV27 CASSLRGGISNEQYF TGTGCCAGCAGTTTACGTGGCGGGATTTCAAACGAGCAGTACTTC
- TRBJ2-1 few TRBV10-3 CAISVYMSGNTNEQFF TGTGCCATCAGTGTTTATATGTCGGGGAATACGAATGAGCAGTTCTTC
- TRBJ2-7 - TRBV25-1 CARQQGPKLYEQYF TGTGCCAGACAGCAGGGCCCCAAGCTCTACGAGCAGTACTTC
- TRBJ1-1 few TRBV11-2 CASSADRNTEAFF TGTGCCAGCAGCGCGGACAGGAACACTGAAGCTTTCTTT
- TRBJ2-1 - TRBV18 CASSRPGFEQFF TGTGCCAGCTCTCGTCCTGGCTTTGAGCAGTTCTTC
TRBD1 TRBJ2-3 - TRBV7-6 CASGPGQGADTQYF TGTGCCAGCGGCCCGGGACAGGGGGCAGATACGCAGTATTTT
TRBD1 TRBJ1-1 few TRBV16 CASSQLTGADTEAFF TGTGCCAGCAGCCAATTGACAGGGGCGGACACTGAAGCTTTCTTT
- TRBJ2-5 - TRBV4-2 CASSQTGTETQYF TGTGCCAGCAGCCAAACAGGGACAGAGACCCAGTACTTC
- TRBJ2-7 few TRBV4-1 CASSHTGRPYEQYF TGCGCCAGCAGCCATACGGGAAGGCCCTACGAGCAGTACTTC
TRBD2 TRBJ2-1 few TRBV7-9 CASSSGRDSAGGPRDEQFF TGTGCCAGCAGCTCCGGCCGGGATTCAGCGGGAGGGCCTCGGGATGAGCAGTTCTTC
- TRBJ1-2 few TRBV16 CASSQNLRGGYTF TGTGCCAGCAGCCAAAACCTCCGAGGTGGCTACACCTTC